The sequence of this T cell receptor (gamma chain) was determined in a study of Vδ1+ human thymocytes. Findings and caveats of the study: In the thymus, TRG and TRD repertoires looked highly polyclonal with Gaussian CDR3 lengths. Unlike peripheral blood Vdelta1+ controls, thymic delta-chain sequences included roughly 18% Vdelta2 and few Vdelta3.

Concerning this clone: The antigen is unknown.

The germline gives CDR1 VENAVY, CDR2 YDSYNSRV. J was trimmed by 7 bases and V by 3 bases; bases with no gene match: 6. There are 12 residues in the CDR3. RNA was extracted from the cells and then reverse transcribed. Multiplex PCR used pooled V-gene forward primers and a constant-region reverse primer to amplify CDR3s. TCRdb re-called the multiplex PCR reads via CATT. The sample includes tens of thousands of gamma-chain clones, 20% seen only once; the top ten take roughly 2%. The sorted cells were CD3+ Vdelta1+ Vdelta2- thymocytes from alphabeta-depleted thymus. Vdelta1+ thymocyte sorts reached between about 96% and 99.6% purity.

The sample was Vdelta1+ gamma-delta thymocytes from the thymus. Subset meaning: FACS-sorted CD3+ TCRalphabeta- TCRVdelta1+ TCRVdelta2- thymocytes. The receptor comes from a girl in the first two years of life who had congenital heart surgery. The rearrangement uses TRGV8 and TRGJ1 or TRGJ2. DNA for the CDR3: TGTGCCACCTGGGATGACGACTATAAGAAACTCTTT. Its protein is CATWDDDYKKLF.